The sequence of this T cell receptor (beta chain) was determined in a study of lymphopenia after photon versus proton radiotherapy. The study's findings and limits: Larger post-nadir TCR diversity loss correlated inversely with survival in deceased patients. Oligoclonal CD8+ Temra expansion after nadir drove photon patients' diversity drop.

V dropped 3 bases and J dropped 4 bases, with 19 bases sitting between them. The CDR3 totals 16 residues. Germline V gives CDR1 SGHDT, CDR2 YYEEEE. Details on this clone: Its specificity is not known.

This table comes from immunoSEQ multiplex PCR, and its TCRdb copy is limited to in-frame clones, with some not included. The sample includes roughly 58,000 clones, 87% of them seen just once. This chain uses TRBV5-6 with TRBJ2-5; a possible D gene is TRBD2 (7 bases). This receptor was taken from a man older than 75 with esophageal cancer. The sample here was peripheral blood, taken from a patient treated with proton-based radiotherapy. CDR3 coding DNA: TGTGCCAGCAGCTCCCTCGGGGGGCTCAACGCAGAGACCCAGTACTTC. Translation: CASSSLGGLNAETQYF.